This T cell receptor beta chain was identified in a study of beta chain features in type 1 diabetes. Findings of the study overall: Type 1 diabetes patients had TCRB CDR3s that were shorter (moderately but significantly so) in all four CD4+ subsets.

As concerns this clone: Its cognate antigen is unknown.

Sequencing targeted expressed TCRB transcripts, as all isolated RNA had been reverse transcribed. Some clones are missing from TCRdb's copy, which holds only in-frame ones; the method was immunoSEQ multiplex PCR. This table holds more than 120,000 clones, more than 10% found once. This sequence originates from a man between 18 and 35 years old with type 1 diabetes. Specimen: central memory CD4+ T cells from blood.

This CDR3 is CASSFVPGQGWGGYTF. The CDR3 DNA follows: TGTGCCAGCAGCTTTGTCCCGGGACAGGGGTGGGGTGGCTACACCTTC. The V gene is TRBV7-2, the J gene TRBJ1-2; 10 nucleotides align to TRBD1. Trimming at V came to 3 bases and at J to 7 bases, leaving 11 bases not matched to a gene. The CDR3 extends over 16 amino acids. CDR1 is SGHTA and CDR2 is FQGNSA in the germline V gene.